The next 12 T cell receptor beta chains were all read from a single sample in a study of blood T cell repertoires in COVID-19 (TCRdb year 2020). Libraries were built with the immunoSEQ multiplex PCR assay. TCRdb carries this immuneACCESS record with in-frame sequences only. Its versions omit some clonotypes, under half of them owing to an unresolved V gene in the studies checked, with the rest unexplained. This sample lists more than 250,000 clones; 70% to 90% were detected once. The leading ten clones occupy 4.6% of the sample. The specimen was peripheral blood. The receptors were sampled from a man aged 55 to 70 who had recovered from COVID-19.

With regard to this clone: This same CDR3 is encoded by further DNA sequences in the sample. The genes are TRBV6-5 and TRBJ2-7; 11 bases are a match to TRBD1. This CDR3 contains 12 residues. Germline V gene data show CDR1 as MNHEY and CDR2 as SVGAGI. Germline trimming cut 10 bases from V and 4 bases from J; bases unmatched to any gene: 3. CDR3 protein: CATRDRGYEQYF. The CDR3 nucleotides are TGTGCCACCCGGGACAGGGGGTACGAGCAGTACTTC.

The J gene is TRBJ2-5, the V gene TRBV9; the D gene is possibly TRBD2 (6 bases). CDR1 and CDR2 (germline): SGDLS, YYNGEE. The ends were cut back, 6 bases at V and 5 bases at J, with 17 bases in the middle. This CDR3 spans 14 amino acids. CDR3 residues: CASNGGASGETQYF. The CDR3 DNA sequence: TGTGCCAGCAACGGCGGGGCCTCCGGGGAGACCCAGTACTTC. Full variable domain (rest looked up from reference TRBV9 and TRBJ2-5): DSGVTQTPKHLITATGQRVTLRCSPRSGDLSVYWYQQSLDQGLQFLIQYYNGEERAKGNILERFSAQQFPDLHSELNLSSLELGDSALYFCASNGGASGETQYFGPGTRLLVL.

The rearrangement joins TRBV18 to TRBJ2-7, with a tentative D call TRBD1 (5 bases). The V gene lost 5 bases and the J gene lost 6 bases, with 17 bases spanning the gap. The germline gives CDR1 KGHSH, CDR2 LQKENI. This CDR3 has 14 amino acids. The CDR3 region is CASSDVASGLEQYF. The CDR3, as DNA: TGTGCCAGCTCAGACGTGGCCTCAGGGCTCGAGCAGTACTTC.

The V and J genes are TRBV28 and TRBJ1-2; weak D call: TRBD1 (6 bases). The CDR3 sequence is 12 residues long. The germline V gene has CDR1 MDHEN and CDR2 SYDVKM. Deletions cut 6 bases from V and 3 bases from J, with 8 bases between. CDR3 sequence (DNA): TGTGCCAGCAGCCGACAGGACTATGGCTACACCTTC. Translation gives CASSRQDYGYTF.

The chain links TRBV4-2 to TRBJ1-3, with TRBD1 identical over 12 bases. CDR1 LGHNA and CDR2 YNFKEQ come from the germline V gene. Trimming cost V 0 bases and J 1 base; bases outside gene matches: 7. The CDR3 has 19 amino acids. The CDR3 spells CASSQDEGDRGLSGNTIYF. DNA for the CDR3: TGTGCCAGCAGCCAAGACGAGGGGGACAGGGGGCTGTCTGGAAACACCATATATTTT.

V is TRBV2 and J is TRBJ2-7; D ambiguous. This CDR3 spans 12 amino acids. CDR1 is SNHLY and CDR2 is FYNNEI in the germline V gene. V lost 0 bases to trimming and J lost 3 bases, with 3 bases between them. This CDR3 is CASSEAYYEQYF. For the CDR3, the DNA is TGTGCCAGCAGTGAAGCGTACTACGAGCAGTACTTC.

The chain has TRBV6-5 and TRBJ1-1; tentative D call: TRBD1 (5 bases). V shed 2 bases and J shed 7 bases, with 14 bases lying between them. This CDR3 is 14 amino acids long. CDR1 is MNHEY, CDR2 SVGAGI, per germline. DNA of the CDR3: TGTGCCAGCAGTTACCGCAGGGAAAACGGTGAAGCTTTCTTT. It translates to CASSYRRENGEAFF.

The chain is built from TRBV5-1 and TRBJ2-3; 7 bases match TRBD1. Losses at the gene ends were 4 bases for V and 0 bases for J; bases not matched to a gene: 2. The CDR3 extends over 14 amino acids. Germline V lookup: CDR1 SGHRS, CDR2 YFSETQ. The CDR3 spells CASSATGSTDTQYF. The CDR3 DNA is TGCGCCAGCAGCGCGACAGGGAGCACAGATACGCAGTATTTT.

The chain carries TRBV10-1 and TRBJ2-1; the match to TRBD2 covers 7 bases. This CDR3 region has 17 residues. Germline V gives CDR1 WNHNN, CDR2 SYGVQD (reference sequence). Trimming took 10 bases from V and 0 from J; bases not matched to a gene: 15. CDR3 DNA sequence: TGCGCCACCCTCTGGGAGGGGCGGGGGAGCTCCTACAATGAGCAGTTCTTC. It encodes CATLWEGRGSSYNEQFF.

This chain joins TRBV7-2 and TRBJ2-6; 10 bases line up with TRBD1. V lost 5 bases and J lost 3; bases outside the gene matches: 13. In germline, CDR1 is SGHTA, CDR2 FQGNSA. The CDR3 is made up of 19 amino acids. The CDR3 loop is CASSPPPTGGAFGANVLTF. The CDR3 coding sequence is TGTGCCAGCAGCCCCCCTCCGACAGGGGGCGCTTTTGGGGCCAACGTCCTGACTTTC.

This rearrangement joins TRBV5-1 to TRBJ2-7, with TRBD1 as a possible D gene (6 bases). From germline, CDR1 is SGHRS and CDR2 YFSETQ. V lost 3 bases to trimming and J lost 7 bases, with 17 bases between them. The CDR3 has 14 residues. The CDR3 nucleotides read TGCGCCAGCAGCTCGGACGGGACATCCCCGGAGCAGTACTTC. As protein: CASSSDGTSPEQYF.

This clone was counted only a few times. V and J are TRBV5-1 and TRBJ1-4; 9 bases are a match to TRBD1. Germline CDR1 SGHRS, CDR2 YFSETQ. With V trimmed by 0 bases and J by 8 bases, 5 bases remained unmatched. The CDR3 is made up of 15 amino acids. The CDR3 protein is CASSLATGQGEKLFF. CDR3 sequence (DNA): TGCGCCAGCAGCTTGGCCACGGGACAGGGAGAAAAACTGTTTTTT. Complete variable domain (other parts from reference TRBV5-1 and TRBJ1-4): KAGVTQTPRYLIKTRGQQVTLSCSPISGHRSVSWYQQTPGQGLQFLFEYFSETQRNKGNFPGRFSGRQFSNSRSEMNVSTLELGDSALYLCASSLATGQGEKLFFGSGTQLSVL.